The T cell receptor beta chain described here comes from a study of glioma-infiltrating T cells after dendritic cell vaccination. TCRdb's copy holds only in-frame clones and misses some; the assay was immunoSEQ multiplex PCR. This sample carries more than 70,000 clones, around nine tenths of them seen once, and the ten largest clones take 2% to 2.5%. Unmatched junction bases numbered 0, after V lost 3 bases and J lost 5 bases. This CDR3 region has 13 residues. Per the germline V gene, CDR1 is SGHTS and CDR2 is YDEGEE. The time point here: after dendritic cell vaccination, including at tumor progression/relapse. PBMC were collected before vaccination, two weeks after the third vaccination, and at progression. This clone has only a few counts.

The sample consisted of blood, taken after dendritic cell vaccination. The sequence derives from a human donor with glioblastoma. J is TRBJ2-2 and V is TRBV5-8, with TRBD1 matching 8 bases. The CDR3 DNA reads TGTGCCAGCAGCTGGACAGGGACCGGGGAGCTGTTTTTT. Protein: CASSWTGTGELFF.